A selection of T cell receptor beta chains follows, all from one sample in a study of T cells in localized non-small cell lung cancer. Produced via immunoSEQ multiplex PCR; TCRdb's table is partial and in-frame only. The profile shows about 43,000 clones, roughly 91% of them singletons. The sequencing used PBMCs, collected before any cancer treatment. The receptors were sampled from a woman between 40 and 69 years old with stage II lung adenocarcinoma. Both conserved end residues are part of each CDR3. A D gene is named only where the DNA matches it firmly.

TGTGCCAGCAGTCAACAGGAGTATTACGGTGGCTACACCTTC	CASSQQEYYGGYTF	NA	TRBV6-6	TRBJ1-2
TGCGCCACCAAGGACCAACCGAGCACAGATACGCAGTATTTT	CATKDQPSTDTQYF	NA	TRBV5-1	TRBJ2-3
TGTGCCACCAGCAGAGATCCCGGGGCAGGGGGTGGCTACACCTTC	CATSRDPGAGGGYTF	TRBD1	TRBV15	TRBJ1-2
TGTGCCAGCAGTAGGACAGGGGGCCACACCGGGGAGCTGTTTTTT	CASSRTGGHTGELFF	TRBD1	TRBV27	TRBJ2-2
TGTGCCAGCAGCTTACTCCGTACCACAGATACGCAGTATTTT	CASSLLRTTDTQYF	NA	TRBV11-2	TRBJ2-3
TGTGCCAGCAGCTGGGGTCGCGGACTAGCGGGTACAGATACGCAGTATTTT	CASSWGRGLAGTDTQYF	TRBD2	TRBV11-2	TRBJ2-3
TGTGCCAGCAGCTTTCAGGGGGCCGAGAACACTGAAGCTTTCTTT	CASSFQGAENTEAFF	TRBD1	TRBV5-4	TRBJ1-1
TGTGCCAGCAGCGAGGGACAGGGGTCGGGGGAAAAACTGTTTTTT	CASSEGQGSGEKLFF	TRBD1	TRBV9	TRBJ1-4
TGCGCCAGCAGTCCCGGGACAGGGATGGTGAACATTCAGTACTTC	CASSPGTGMVNIQYF	TRBD1	TRBV10-1	TRBJ2-4
TGTGCCAGTAGGCGGGACGGCGGGGCCTATGGCTACACCTTC	CASRRDGGAYGYTF	NA	TRBV19	TRBJ1-2